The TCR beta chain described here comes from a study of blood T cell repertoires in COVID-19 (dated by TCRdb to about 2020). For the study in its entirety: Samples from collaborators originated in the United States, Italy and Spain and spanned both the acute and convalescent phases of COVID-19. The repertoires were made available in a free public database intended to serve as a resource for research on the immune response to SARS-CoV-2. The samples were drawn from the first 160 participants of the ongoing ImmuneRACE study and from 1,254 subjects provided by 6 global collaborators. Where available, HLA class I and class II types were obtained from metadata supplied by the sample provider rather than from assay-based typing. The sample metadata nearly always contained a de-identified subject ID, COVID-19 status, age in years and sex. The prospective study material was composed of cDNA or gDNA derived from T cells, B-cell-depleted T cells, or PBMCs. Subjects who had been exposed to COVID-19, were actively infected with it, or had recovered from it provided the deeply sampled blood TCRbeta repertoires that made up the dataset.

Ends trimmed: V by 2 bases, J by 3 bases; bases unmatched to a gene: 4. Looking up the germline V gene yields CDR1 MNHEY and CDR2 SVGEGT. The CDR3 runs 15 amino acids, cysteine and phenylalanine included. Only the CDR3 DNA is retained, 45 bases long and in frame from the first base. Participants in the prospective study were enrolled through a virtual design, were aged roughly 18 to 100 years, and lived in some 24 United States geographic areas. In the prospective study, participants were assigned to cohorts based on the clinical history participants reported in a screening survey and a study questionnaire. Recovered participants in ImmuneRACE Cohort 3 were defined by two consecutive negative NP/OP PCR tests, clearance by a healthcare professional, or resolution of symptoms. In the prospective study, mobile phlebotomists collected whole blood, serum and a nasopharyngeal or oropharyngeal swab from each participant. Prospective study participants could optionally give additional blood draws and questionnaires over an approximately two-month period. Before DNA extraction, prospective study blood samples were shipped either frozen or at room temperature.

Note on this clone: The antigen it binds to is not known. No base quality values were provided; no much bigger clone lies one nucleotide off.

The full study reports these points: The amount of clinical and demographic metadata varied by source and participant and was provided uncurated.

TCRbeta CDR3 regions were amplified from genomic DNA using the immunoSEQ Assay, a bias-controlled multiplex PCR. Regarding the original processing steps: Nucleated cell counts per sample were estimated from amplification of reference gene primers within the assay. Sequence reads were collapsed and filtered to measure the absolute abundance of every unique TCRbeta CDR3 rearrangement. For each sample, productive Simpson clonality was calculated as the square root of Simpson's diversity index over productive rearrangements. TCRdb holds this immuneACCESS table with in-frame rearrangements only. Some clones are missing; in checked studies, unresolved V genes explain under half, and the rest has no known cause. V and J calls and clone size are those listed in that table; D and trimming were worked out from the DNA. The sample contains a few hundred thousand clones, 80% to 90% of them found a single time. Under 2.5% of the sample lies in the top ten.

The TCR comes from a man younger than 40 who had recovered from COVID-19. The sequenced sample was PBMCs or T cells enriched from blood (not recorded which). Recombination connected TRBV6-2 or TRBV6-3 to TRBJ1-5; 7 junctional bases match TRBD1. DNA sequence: TGTGCCAGCAGTTACCCAGGGGGTACCAATCAGCCCCAGCATTTT. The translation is CASSYPGGTNQPQHF.